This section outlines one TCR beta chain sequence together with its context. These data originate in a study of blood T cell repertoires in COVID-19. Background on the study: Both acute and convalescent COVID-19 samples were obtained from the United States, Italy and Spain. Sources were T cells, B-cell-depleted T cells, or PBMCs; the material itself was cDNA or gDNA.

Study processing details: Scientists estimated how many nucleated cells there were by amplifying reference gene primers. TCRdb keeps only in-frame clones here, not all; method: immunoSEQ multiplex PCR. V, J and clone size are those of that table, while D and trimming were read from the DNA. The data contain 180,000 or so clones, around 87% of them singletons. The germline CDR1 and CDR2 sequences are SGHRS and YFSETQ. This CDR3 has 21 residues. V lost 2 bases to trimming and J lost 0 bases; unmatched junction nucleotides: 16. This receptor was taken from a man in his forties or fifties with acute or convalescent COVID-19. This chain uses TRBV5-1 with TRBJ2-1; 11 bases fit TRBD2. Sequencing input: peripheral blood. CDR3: CASSFLSAGLAAPSSYNEQFF. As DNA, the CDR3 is TGCGCCAGCAGCTTCCTATCAGCGGGACTAGCGGCACCCAGCTCCTACAATGAGCAGTTCTTC.